This is a list of T cell receptor beta chains from one sample in a study of regulatory T cells in long-lasting Graves disease. MiXCR, applied by TCRdb to the multiplex PCR reads, yields one record per CDR3 protein. In the table there are about 540,000 distinct CDR3 sequences, approximately 13% of which are singletons. These sequences were also reported in another study, on T cells in Graves' hyperthyroidism and ophthalmopathy.

Specimen: peripheral blood mononuclear cells (PBMCs), collected at new diagnosis, from a patient treated with antithyroid drugs. The receptor set was obtained from a man in his thirties or forties with Graves disease. The CDR3 runs from the conserved cysteine through the conserved F or W. D genes are given only for firm matches. Part of the rows lack a size; the others show once, few, many or a class for expanded clones.

j_gene,len,d_gene,abundance,v_gene,CDR3nt,CDR3aa
TRBJ1-1,12,-,-,TRBV13,TGTGCCAGCAGCTTAGGGGGTTTCGGGGCTTTCTTT,CASSLGGFGAFF
TRBJ2-3,14,-,few,TRBV6-1,TGTGCCAGCAGCACTACAGGGGAGGGGGATACGCAGTATTTT,CASSTTGEGDTQYF
TRBJ1-4,15,TRBD1,few,TRBV6-2/TRBV6-3,TGTGCCAGCAGTTACTCGACAGGGGGTTCTGAAAAACTGTTTTTT,CASSYSTGGSEKLFF
TRBJ2-2,14,-,-,TRBV13,TGTGCCAGCAGCCCCCGAGGGGTTCCCGGGGAGCTGTTTTTT,CASSPRGVPGELFF
TRBJ2-7,14,TRBD2,many,TRBV20-1,TGCAGTGCTAGCAGACTAGCGGTAACCTACGAGCAGTACTTC,CSASRLAVTYEQYF
TRBJ2-1,16,-,many,TRBV2,TGTGCCAGCAGCCCCACAGGGTCTAGCGGAAACAATGAGCAGTTCTTC,CASSPTGSSGNNEQFF
TRBJ2-3,13,-,many,TRBV5-1,TGCGCCAGCAGCTTCCTGGCGGGAGATACGCAGTATTTT,CASSFLAGDTQYF
TRBJ2-1,17,TRBD2,many,TRBV4-1,TGCGCCAGCAGTACGGGCCTAGCGGGTCTCTCCTACAATGAGCAGTTCTTC,CASSTGLAGLSYNEQFF
TRBJ2-5,13,-,many,TRBV25-1,TGTGCCAGCAGGGGGGGGCTCGGAGAGACCCAGTACTTC,CASRGGLGETQYF
TRBJ2-1,14,-,-,TRBV29-1,TGCAGCGTCGTGGGGACTTTCGACTACAATGAGCAGTTCTTC,CSVVGTFDYNEQFF
TRBJ2-4,14,-,many,TRBV7-2,TGTGCCAGCAGCATGACATTAGCCAAAAACATTCAGTACTTC,CASSMTLAKNIQYF
TRBJ2-7,14,-,many,TRBV6-5,TGTGCCAGCAGTTATCGGGCTTTCCCCTACGAGCAGTACTTC,CASSYRAFPYEQYF
TRBJ2-5,17,-,many,TRBV29-1,TGCAGCGTTGAGCGGGTACGGGGCGCCCTGGTCCAAGAGACCCAGTACTTC,CSVERVRGALVQETQYF
TRBJ2-5,15,-,few,TRBV7-9,TGTGCCAGCAGCTTACACGTCACCGTGTTGGAGACCCAGTACTTC,CASSLHVTVLETQYF
TRBJ2-3,15,-,few,TRBV7-9,TGTGCCAGCAGCACGGGACCGGTAGCTACAGATACGCAGTATTTT,CASSTGPVATDTQYF
TRBJ2-7,13,-,few,TRBV5-1,TGCGCCAGCTCCGTATCAACCTCCTGCGAGCAGTACTTC,CASSVSTSCEQYF
TRBJ2-7,14,TRBD1,-,TRBV27,TGTGCCAGCAGTCCGGTGGGACAGGGGTACGAGCAGTACTTC,CASSPVGQGYEQYF
TRBJ1-2,12,-,many,TRBV2,TGTGCCAGCAGAAAGACAGTGTATGGCTACACCTTC,CASRKTVYGYTF
TRBJ1-6,15,-,few,TRBV2,TGTGCCAGCAGTGAAACACAGACCTATAATTCACCCCTCCACTTT,CASSETQTYNSPLHF
TRBJ1-1,16,-,many,TRBV7-4,TGTGCCAGCAGCTACACGGTAGGGACCCATAACACTGAAGCTTTCTTT,CASSYTVGTHNTEAFF
TRBJ2-3,13,TRBD1,few,TRBV20-1,TGCAGTGCTAGAGAACAGGGGACAGATACGCAGTATTTT,CSAREQGTDTQYF
TRBJ2-3,16,TRBD2,-,TRBV5-6,TGTGCCAGCAGCTTGGCCGGCGGGAGTGGCCCAGATACGCAGTATTTT,CASSLAGGSGPDTQYF
TRBJ2-7,18,-,few,TRBV20-1,TGCAGTGCTAGAGATCTTCGGGTTGATACCACCAGCTCCTACGAGCAGTACTTC,CSARDLRVDTTSSYEQYF
TRBJ2-5,13,-,many,TRBV2,TGTGCCACCCTAGGCCCAGGGAAAGAGACCCAGTACTTC,CATLGPGKETQYF
TRBJ2-7,12,-,-,TRBV20-1,TGCAGTGCTAGAGATGAGTCCTACGAGCAGTACTTC,CSARDESYEQYF
TRBJ2-5,12,-,-,TRBV29-1,TGCAGCGTTGAGTCAGGGCCAGAGACCCAGTACTTC,CSVESGPETQYF
TRBJ1-4,14,TRBD1,many,TRBV5-1,TGCGCCAGCAGCTTGGGGGACAGCGGTGAAAAACTGTTTTTT,CASSLGDSGEKLFF
TRBJ2-2,15,TRBD1,many,TRBV28,TGTGCCAGCAGTTTAAGACAGGGGAACACCGGGGAGCTGTTTTTT,CASSLRQGNTGELFF
TRBJ1-2,12,-,many,TRBV30,TGTGCCTGGACCTCCCAGGCCTCCGGCTACACCTTC,CAWTSQASGYTF
TRBJ2-5,14,-,few,TRBV4-2,TGTGCCAGCAGCCAAGACCGGGGTCGAGAGACCCAGTACTTC,CASSQDRGRETQYF
TRBJ2-7,14,TRBD1,many,TRBV6-2/TRBV6-3,TGTGCCAGCACCGCAAGGACAGGGGTTTTCGAGCAGTACTTC,CASTARTGVFEQYF
TRBJ2-2,16,-,many,TRBV7-2,TGTGCCAGCAGCCAGACATCCCAGGGGTCCCGGAGGGGGCTGTTTTTT,CASSQTSQGSRRGLFF
TRBJ1-6,19,-,few,TRBV12-5,TGTGCTAGTGGAGATTCCCAGGGACGGTTTGTAGAATATAATTCACCCCTCCACTTT,CASGDSQGRFVEYNSPLHF
TRBJ2-7,16,TRBD2,many,TRBV7-9,TGTGCCAGCAGCTTAGGAGGGACTAGCGGGACCTACGAGCAGTACTTC,CASSLGGTSGTYEQYF
TRBJ2-3,16,TRBD2,-,TRBV27,TGTGCCAGCAGTCCGGGACTAGCGGGAGGTGGAGATACGCAGTATTTT,CASSPGLAGGGDTQYF